This T cell receptor (beta chain) was profiled in a study of breast tumors, draining lymph nodes, adjacent tissues. Broader study findings: Data only fit, rather than demonstrated, lymph node origin of most tumor T cells.

Points on this clonotype: The antigen is unknown.

The lymph nodes were axillary draining lymph nodes from breast cancer patients. The ends were cut back, 5 bases at V and 0 bases at J, with 17 bases in the middle. The CDR3 contains 16 residues. In TCRdb, the multiplex PCR reads were re-called with MiXCR into one record per CDR3 protein. The sample has some 200,000 distinct CDR3 sequences, over 25% seen once. The clonotype was recovered from a female donor with breast cancer. Some clones in this sample may be carry-over from other donors' samples. The chain uses TRBV12-3 or TRBV12-4 and TRBJ2-7; tentative D call: TRBD2 (5 bases). The source material was axillary lymph node tissue. As DNA, the CDR3 is TGTGCCAGCAGTCCTAGCATAGGGTTCAGCTCCTACGAGCAGTACTTC. This codes for CASSPSIGFSSYEQYF.